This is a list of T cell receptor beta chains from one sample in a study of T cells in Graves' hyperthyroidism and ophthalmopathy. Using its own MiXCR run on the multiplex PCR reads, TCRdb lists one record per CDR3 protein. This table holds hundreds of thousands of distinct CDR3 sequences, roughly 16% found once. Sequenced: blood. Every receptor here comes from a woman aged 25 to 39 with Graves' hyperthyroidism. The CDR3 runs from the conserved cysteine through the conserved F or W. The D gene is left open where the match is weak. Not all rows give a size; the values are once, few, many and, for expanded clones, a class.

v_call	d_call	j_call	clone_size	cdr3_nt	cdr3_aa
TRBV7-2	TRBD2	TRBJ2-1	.	TGTGCCAGCAGCAAGGAGCGGGACTACTACAATGAGCAGTTCTTC	CASSKERDYYNEQFF
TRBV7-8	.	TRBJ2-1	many	TGTGCCAGCAGCTCGAACAGCGGAAGCTCCTACAATGAGCAGTTCTTC	CASSSNSGSSYNEQFF
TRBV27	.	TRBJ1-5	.	TGTGCCAGTGGAGGGAATGAGCCCCAGCATTTT	CASGGNEPQHF
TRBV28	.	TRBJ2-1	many	TGTGCCAGCAGTTTATTAGACCCGCGGTACAATGAGCAGTTCTTC	CASSLLDPRYNEQFF
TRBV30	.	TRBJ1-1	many	TGTGCCTGGAGTGTATCCCTGAACACTGAAGCTTTCTTT	CAWSVSLNTEAFF
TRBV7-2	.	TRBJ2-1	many	TGTGCCAGCAGCTCTAAGAGGGGGGGCAGCCAAAACAATGAGCAGTTCTTC	CASSSKRGGSQNNEQFF
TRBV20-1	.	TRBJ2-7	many	TGCAGTGCTTTCAGTCCTGATTCCTACGAGCAGTACTTC	CSAFSPDSYEQYF
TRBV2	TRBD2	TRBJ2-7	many	TGTGCCAGCTTTAAGCGGGAGACCTCCTACGAGCAGTACTTC	CASFKRETSYEQYF
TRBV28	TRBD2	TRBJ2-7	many	TGTGCCAGCAGTTTGGACGGAGCGGGGGCCTACGAGCAGTACTTC	CASSLDGAGAYEQYF
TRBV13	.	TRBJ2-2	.	TGTGCCAGCAGCCGAGGGCACGGCATCGGGGAGCTGTTTTTT	CASSRGHGIGELFF
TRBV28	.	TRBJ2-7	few	TGTGCCTGTTCCTACGAGCAGTACTTC	CACSYEQYF
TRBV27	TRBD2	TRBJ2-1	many	TGTGCCAGCAGTACCACAGGAGCGGGAGGGACCAATGAGCAGTTCTTC	CASSTTGAGGTNEQFF
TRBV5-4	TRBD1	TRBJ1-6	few	TGTGCCAGCAGCTGGGACAGGGAGAATTCACCCCTCCACTTT	CASSWDRENSPLHF
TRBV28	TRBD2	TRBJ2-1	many	TGTGCCAGCAGTAACAGCGGGAGCTATGAGCAGTTCTTC	CASSNSGSYEQFF
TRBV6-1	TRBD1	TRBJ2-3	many	TGTGCCAGCAGGGGAAGGTCCACAGGGGATCCAGATACGCAGTATTTT	CASRGRSTGDPDTQYF
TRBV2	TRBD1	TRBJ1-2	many	TGTGCCAGCAGGGACAGGGGGCAGGACTATGGCTACACCTTC	CASRDRGQDYGYTF
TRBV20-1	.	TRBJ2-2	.	TGCAGTGCTAGAGAGGGGTTCGGGGAGCTGTTTTTT	CSAREGFGELFF
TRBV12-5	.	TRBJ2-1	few	TGTGCTAGTGGTTTGGTACTGGTGGATGGGCAGTTCTTC	CASGLVLVDGQFF